This T cell receptor beta chain stems from a study of vaccination and CD4 T cells after COVID-19. On the study more broadly: Cells were stimulated with overlapping spike peptide pools from SARS-CoV-2, HCoV-NL63, HCoV-OC43 and HCoV-229E. Control cultures were supplied with a CEFX pool, an HIV-1 Nef pool, or no peptide at all.

Cultured CD4+ T cell DNA was sequenced using the Oncomine TCR Beta short-read assay. The template was genomic DNA from cultured CD4+ T cells. TCRdb analysed the PCR reads with MiXCR anew, one entry per CDR3 protein. The sample shows more than 20,000 distinct CDR3 sequences, about 50% of them seen only once. Study-level findings and limits: Within the convalescent patients, a median approximately 89% of the SARS-CoV-2-reactive clones were ones that appeared only post-vaccination.

The treatment was: approximately 9-day PBMC culture with coronavirus spike peptide pools or control peptides (ViraFEST assay). Germline CDR1 reads SEHNR; CDR2 reads FQNEAQ (reference sequence). The ends lost 5 bases at V and 6 bases at J; junction bases unmatched: 5. This CDR3 contains 13 residues. With respect to this clonotype: The antigen is not known.

The starting material was CD4+ T cells from blood, cultured in vitro, obtained before SARS-CoV-2 vaccination. This receptor was taken from a human donor who received a COVID-19 vaccine. This chain connects TRBV7-9 to TRBJ2-3; 7 bases map to TRBD1. CDR3 DNA: TGTGCCAGCAGCCCAAGGGGGCCTGATACGCAGTATTTT. It specifies CASSPRGPDTQYF.